Each of the 23 T cell receptor beta chains below was sequenced from the same sample in a study of cytomegalovirus exposure and HLA in healthy donors. PCR was performed using 60 Vbeta and 13 Jbeta primers. Only in-frame clones appear in the TCRdb table, and some are missing; sequencing was by immunoSEQ multiplex PCR. The sample includes tens of thousands of clones, roughly 50% of them seen just once. Sequencing was performed on PBMCs. Receptors originate from a woman aged 40 to 50 in good health and CMV-seropositive.

The V and J genes are TRBV7-6 and TRBJ2-2, with D possibly being TRBD2 (5 bases). The CDR3 loop spans 16 amino acids. Trimming removed 5 bases at V and 3 bases at J, with 16 bases between. Germline CDR1 and CDR2: SGHVS and FNYEAQ. The CDR3 DNA reads TGTGCCAGCAGCCACGTCGTTACGGGGTACACCGGGGAGCTGTTTTTT. As protein: CASSHVVTGYTGELFF.

The chain joins TRBV10-3 to TRBJ2-7; D uncertain. Trimming removed 6 bases at V and 2 bases at J, with 5 bases between. The V gene's germline CDR1 is ENHRY and CDR2 SYGVKD. This CDR3 has 11 residues. CDR3 amino acids: CAIRGPYEQYF. CDR3 nucleotides: TGTGCCATCAGGGGCCCCTACGAGCAGTACTTC.

In this sample, this clone is medium-sized (0.01 to 0.1%). This chain joins TRBV2 and TRBJ2-1; a possible D gene is TRBD1 (6 bases). Looked up from germline, CDR1 is SNHLY and CDR2 is FYNNEI. Trimming cost V 5 bases and J 6 bases, with 14 bases left between them. This CDR3 spans 14 amino acids. Written as DNA, the CDR3 is TGTGCCAGCAGTTGGGACCTGACAGGCAATGAGCAGTTCTTC. Residues: CASSWDLTGNEQFF.

This clone was seen a few times. The CDR3 sequence: CASRGIREGMDGYTF. CDR3 sequence (DNA): TGTGCCAGCAGGGGAATACGGGAGGGGATGGATGGCTACACCTTC. The gene calls are TRBV6-5 and TRBJ1-2; TRBD1 is a possible D gene (5 bases). Germline-derived CDR1 and CDR2 are MNHEY and SVGAGI. The V end was cut by 6 bases, the J end by 6 bases, with 20 bases between. The CDR3 consists of 15 residues.

The V gene is TRBV28, the J gene TRBJ1-4; D unresolved. From germline, CDR1 is MDHEN and CDR2 SYDVKM. This CDR3 is built from 11 residues. V was cut by 7 bases and J by 3 bases, with 3 bases left in between. The CDR3 region has the DNA TGTGCCAGCATAGCTAATGAAAAACTGTTTTTT. This gives the protein CASIANEKLFF.

This chain links TRBV19 with TRBJ1-1, with TRBD1 matching 7 bases. Germline lookup yields CDR1 LNHDA and CDR2 SQIVND (reference sequence). V trimming: 7 bases; J trimming: 5 bases; junction bases outside the gene matches: 7. This CDR3 has 13 amino acids. The CDR3 spells CASKEGARTEAFF. For the CDR3, the DNA is TGTGCCAGTAAGGAGGGGGCGCGGACTGAAGCTTTCTTT. Looking up the rest from reference TRBV19 and TRBJ1-1 gives the full variable domain: DGGITQSPKYLFRKEGQNVTLSCEQNLNHDAMYWYRQDPGQGLRLIYYSQIVNDFQKGDIAEGYSVSREKKESFPLTVTSAQKNPTAFYLCASKEGARTEAFFGQGTRLTVV.

V is TRBV6-1 and J is TRBJ2-5; 9 positions agree with TRBD2. Germline-derived CDR1 and CDR2 are MNHNS and SASEGT. This CDR3 spans 17 amino acids. Trimming took 1 base from V and 4 from J; bases not matched to a gene: 10. DNA of the CDR3: TGTGCCAGCAGTGAAGGGTTCCGGCGGGGGGGCCGAGAGACCCAGTACTTC. It yields the protein CASSEGFRRGGRETQYF.

The chain links TRBV6-6 to TRBJ2-7, with 8 bases that match TRBD2. Trimming removed 5 bases from V and 2 bases from J; junction bases left unmatched: 2. CDR1 MNHNY and CDR2 SVGAGI come from the germline V gene (reference sequence). This CDR3 is built from 13 residues. DNA for the CDR3: TGTGCCAGCAGTCCTAGCGGGCCCTACGAGCAGTACTTC. Protein sequence: CASSPSGPYEQYF.

V gene TRBV4-1 combines with J gene TRBJ1-3, with D possibly matching TRBD2 (5 bases). The DNA end is more similar to TRBJ2-2, so the J call may be wrong. This CDR3 contains 15 residues. Germline CDR1 reads MGHRA; CDR2 reads YSYEKL. The CDR3 loop is CASSQDPGTAGELFF. In DNA form, the CDR3 reads TGCGCCAGCAGCCAAGATCCGGGAACGGCCGGGGAGCTGTTTTTT.

This sequence joins TRBV25-1 and TRBJ1-6; D not resolved. Germline CDR1 and CDR2: MGHDK and SYGVNS. The CDR3 runs to 13 residues. The ends were cut back, 10 bases at V and 6 bases at J, with 13 bases in the middle. Here the CDR3 reads CATTAGVNSPLHF. The CDR3 DNA is TGTGCCACAACCGCCGGGGTTAATTCACCCCTCCACTTT.

The chain has TRBV25-1 and TRBJ2-5, with 7 bases lining up with TRBD2. Germline values: CDR1 MGHDK, CDR2 SYGVNS. CDR3 length: 14 residues. Trimming took 8 bases from V and 0 from J; bases not matched to a gene: 6. CDR3: CASAGLADQETQYF. DNA of the CDR3: TGTGCCAGCGCGGGGCTAGCGGACCAAGAGACCCAGTACTTC.

This clone was seen a few times. The chain carries TRBV9 and TRBJ1-6; D possibly corresponds to TRBD1 (5 bases). CDR1 and CDR2 from the germline V gene are SGDLS and YYNGEE. The V end was cut by 2 bases, the J end by 7 bases, with 13 bases between. This CDR3 has 15 residues. DNA of the CDR3: TGTGCCAGCAGCGTCTCAGGAGCAGGGAATTCACCCCTCCACTTT. Protein: CASSVSGAGNSPLHF.

This clone was observed a few times. The chain combines TRBV19 with TRBJ2-3; 7 bases line up with TRBD1. Germline-derived CDR1 and CDR2 are LNHDA and SQIVND (reference sequence). V shed 2 bases and J 6 bases; nucleotides not matched to a gene: 2. The CDR3 is made up of 13 amino acids. This chain's CDR3 is CASSIMTGDTQYF. The CDR3 DNA reads as TGTGCCAGTAGTATAATGACAGGGGATACGCAGTATTTT.

The V gene is TRBV27, the J gene TRBJ2-5, with D maybe TRBD2 (6 bases). Trimming pared 4 bases from V and 7 bases from J, leaving 16 bases between. The germline V gene encodes CDR1 MNHEY and CDR2 SMNVEV (reference sequence). The CDR3 runs to 14 residues. The CDR3 region has the DNA TGTGCCAGCAGTTCCCGGGACTCAACCCGGACCCAGTACTTC. Translated: CASSSRDSTRTQYF.

The chain employs TRBV10-2 and TRBJ1-4; D gene unclear. CDR3 length equals 12 residues. The germline V gene has CDR1 WSHSY and CDR2 SAAADI. Deletions cut 3 bases from V and 4 bases from J, with 3 bases between. The CDR3 protein is CASSDNNEKLFF. In DNA form, the CDR3 reads TGCGCCAGCAGTGACAATAATGAAAAACTGTTTTTT.

The chain has TRBV7-6 and TRBJ1-2, with no clear D. Trimming took off 1 base at V and 2 bases at J, with 8 bases between the two ends. CDR3 length equals 14 residues. Looked up from germline, CDR1 is SGHVS and CDR2 is FNYEAQ. The CDR3 spells CASSLGPGNYGYTF. CDR3 nucleotide sequence: TGTGCCAGCAGCTTAGGGCCGGGAAACTATGGCTACACCTTC.

This clone was recorded a few times. The genes are TRBV7-3 and TRBJ1-6; the match to TRBD1 covers 8 bases. After removal of 4 bases from V and 10 bases from J, the junction contained 18 bases not matched to a gene. CDR1 and CDR2 from the germline V gene are SGHTA and FQGTGA. The CDR3 sequence is 18 residues long. The CDR3, as DNA: TGTGCCAGCAGCTCCCCCACAGGGGGGATCGGGAAAGGATCACCCCTCCACTTT. Translating it yields CASSSPTGGIGKGSPLHF. Full variable domain (remainder filled in from reference TRBV7-3 and TRBJ1-6): GAGVSQTPSNKVTEKGKYVELRCDPISGHTALYWYRQSLGQGPEFLIYFQGTGAADDSGLPNDRFFAVRPEGSVSTLKIQRTERGDSAVYLCASSSPTGGIGKGSPLHFGNGTRLTVT.

The V call is TRBV7-9, the J call TRBJ1-1; 7 bases map to TRBD1. CDR1 and CDR2 from the germline V gene are SEHNR and FQNEAQ (reference sequence). This CDR3 comprises 17 residues. J gave up 7 bases and V 4 bases, and 18 bases lay outside the gene matches. CDR3 residues: CASSSLDRSGPRDEAFF. CDR3 nucleotide sequence: TGTGCCAGCAGCTCCCTGGACAGGAGTGGGCCCCGTGATGAAGCTTTCTTT. The whole variable domain, filled in from reference TRBV7-9 and TRBJ1-1, reads DTGVSQNPRHKITKRGQNVTFRCDPISEHNRLYWYRQTLGQGPEFLTYFQNEAQLEKSRLLSDRFSAERPKGSFSTLEIQRTEQGDSAMYLCASSSLDRSGPRDEAFFGQGTRLTVV.

The genes are TRBV6-5 and TRBJ1-4; TRBD1 agrees at 7 bases. The germline gives CDR1 MNHEY, CDR2 SVGAGI. The CDR3 is made up of 15 amino acids. Losses at the gene ends were 5 bases for V and 3 bases for J; bases not matched to a gene: 6. CDR3 in amino acids: CASSARDSSNEKLFF. The DNA of the CDR3 is TGTGCCAGCAGTGCGAGGGACAGCTCTAATGAAAAACTGTTTTTT.

J is TRBJ1-5 and V is TRBV6-1; no definite D call. Germline V gives CDR1 MNHNS, CDR2 SASEGT. This CDR3 has 14 residues. The V and J ends lost 4 bases and 4 bases respectively, with 11 bases between them. The CDR3 spells CASSAGTENQPQHF. The CDR3 DNA sequence: TGTGCCAGCAGTGCAGGAACTGAGAATCAGCCCCAGCATTTT.

V gene TRBV5-8 combines with J gene TRBJ1-5; tentatively, D is TRBD1 (5 bases). With 9 bases removed from V and 1 base from J, the gap between germline ends came to 8 bases. This CDR3 region has 12 residues. Germline-derived CDR1 and CDR2 are SGHTS and YDEGEE. CDR3 sequence reads: CATQGSNQPQHF. The CDR3 DNA reads TGTGCCACCCAGGGAAGCAATCAGCCCCAGCATTTT.

The chain links TRBV29-1 to TRBJ2-5; 7 bases fit TRBD2. V trimming: 7 bases; J trimming: 7 bases; junction bases outside the gene matches: 12. The germline CDR1 and CDR2 sequences are SQVTM and ANQGSEA. The CDR3 has 13 residues. This CDR3 reads CSARGAGPGTQYF. CDR3 nucleotides: TGCAGCGCCCGAGGAGCGGGGCCGGGGACCCAGTACTTC.

V is TRBV6-6 and J is TRBJ1-1; D is unclear. CDR3 length: 13 residues. Germline CDR1 and CDR2: MNHNY and SVGAGI (reference sequence). With 5 bases removed from V and 5 bases from J, the gap between germline ends came to 12 bases. CDR3 DNA: TGTGCCAGCAGTCCCAAGGCGGAGACTGAAGCTTTCTTT. This sequence encodes CASSPKAETEAFF.